A single sample gave rise to the 8 T cell receptor beta chains below, sequenced in a study of blood T cell repertoires in COVID-19. The repertoire was sequenced with immunoSEQ multiplex PCR; TCRdb's copy has only in-frame clones and lacks some. The sample includes roughly 250,000 clones, roughly 86% of them seen just once. What was sequenced was peripheral blood. The receptors shown here come from a middle-aged man who had recovered from COVID-19.

The chain carries TRBV6-5 and TRBJ2-1; 13 nucleotides line up with TRBD2. The ends lost 6 bases at V and 8 bases at J; junction bases unmatched: 4. Per germline, CDR1 MNHEY and CDR2 SVGAGI. The CDR3 is made up of 14 amino acids. The CDR3 loop reads CASRLAGGQYEQFF. The CDR3 nucleotides read TGTGCCAGCAGACTAGCGGGGGGGCAGTATGAGCAGTTCTTC.

The J gene is TRBJ1-6, the V gene TRBV6-6; D is undetermined. Germline V gives CDR1 MNHNY, CDR2 SVGAGI (reference sequence). V was pared by 9 bases and J by 3 bases, with 12 bases between. The CDR3 runs 14 residues. For the CDR3, the DNA is TGTGCCAGTGGCCGACTGATCTATAATTCACCCCTCCACTTT. It yields the protein CASGRLIYNSPLHF.

V and J are TRBV27 and TRBJ1-2; D remains ambiguous. The CDR3 is 13 residues long. The germline CDR1 and CDR2 sequences are MNHEY and SMNVEV (reference sequence). Trimming removed 5 bases from V and 3 bases from J, with 10 bases in between. CDR3 protein: CASSSGGDYGYTF. DNA of the CDR3: TGTGCCAGCAGTAGTGGTGGAGACTATGGCTACACCTTC.

The rearrangement links TRBV7-9 to TRBJ1-2; D is undetermined. Per the germline V gene, CDR1 is SEHNR and CDR2 is FQNEAQ (reference sequence). The V and J ends lost 4 bases and 0 bases respectively, with 12 bases between them. The CDR3 totals 15 residues. The DNA of the CDR3 is TGTGCCAGCAGCTATACTTCGACTGCTAACTATGGCTACACCTTC. It specifies CASSYTSTANYGYTF.

The chain links TRBV5-1 to TRBJ2-3; D is perhaps TRBD1 (5 bases). CDR1 is SGHRS, CDR2 YFSETQ, per germline. V was shortened by 5 bases and J by 2 bases, with 15 bases between the two germline ends. This CDR3 contains 15 residues. Here the CDR3 reads CASSRSGHSTDTQYF. In nucleotides, the CDR3 is TGCGCCAGCAGTAGGTCTGGACACTCCACAGATACGCAGTATTTT.

The gene calls are TRBV7-2 and TRBJ2-1; possibly TRBD2 for D (5 bases). V was trimmed by 4 bases and J by 8 bases, leaving 18 bases between them. The CDR3 length is 15 residues. Germline V gives CDR1 SGHTA, CDR2 FQGNSA. The CDR3: CASSWTARDRDEQFF. The DNA of the CDR3 is TGTGCCAGCAGCTGGACTGCTAGAGATAGAGATGAGCAGTTCTTC.

The chain links TRBV7-2 to TRBJ1-6, with D unclear. The germline CDR1 and CDR2 sequences are SGHTA and FQGNSA. CDR3 length equals 15 residues. Trimming removed 1 base from V and 5 bases from J, with 9 bases in between. The CDR3 region is CASSLDGLNNSPLHF. The CDR3 bases are TGTGCCAGCAGCTTAGACGGACTGAATAATTCACCCCTCCACTTT.

The V and J genes are TRBV4-1 and TRBJ1-2; D is possibly TRBD1 (6 bases). V lost 4 bases, J lost 8 bases, and 17 bases lay in between. CDR3 size: 14 residues. CDR1 MGHRA and CDR2 YSYEKL come from the germline V gene. CDR3 sequence (DNA): TGCGCCAGCAGCCCCCCACAGGGCTTAGGAGGCTACACCTTC. It translates to CASSPPQGLGGYTF.